A single sample is the source of the 32 T cell receptor beta chains below, sequenced in a study of blood T cells in healthy people across ages. A second PCR of roughly 6 to 12 cycles used a sample-barcoded 5' primer and a J-beta primer mix. TCRdb analysed the 5' RACE reads with MiXCR anew, one entry per CDR3 protein. There are approximately 1,000,000 distinct CDR3 sequences in the sample; 35% to 45% occur only once, and around 14% lies in the top ten. The sequenced sample was blood. The receptor set was obtained from a young man in good health.

CDR3: CASSPPSGQERIYGYTF. The CDR3, as DNA: TGTGCCAGCAGCCCTCCCTCCGGACAGGAAAGAATCTATGGCTACACCTTC. This rearrangement joins TRBV4-2 to TRBJ1-2, with TRBD1 matching 7 bases. Germline CDR1 and CDR2: LGHNA and YNFKEQ. The CDR3 runs 17 residues. The V gene end was trimmed by 4 bases and the J gene end by 4 bases; junction bases not matched to a gene: 15.

This clonotype was detected only a few times. The chain joins TRBV9 to TRBJ2-3; a possible D gene is TRBD2 (6 bases). The CDR3 is 14 amino acids. The V and J ends lost 6 bases and 2 bases respectively, with 13 bases between them. Germline CDR1 SGDLS, CDR2 YYNGEE. CDR3 nucleotides: TGTGCCAGCACGCGCGGGGACCTCACAGATACGCAGTATTTT. It encodes CASTRGDLTDTQYF.

The V call is TRBV6-5, the J call TRBJ2-4; unclear D gene. Trimming stripped 0 bases from V and 1 base from J, with 13 bases between. The CDR3 covers 17 residues. Germline-derived CDR1 and CDR2 are MNHEY and SVGAGI. The DNA for the CDR3 is TGTGCCAGCAGTTACTCCCCCCTTCAACGGGCCAAAAACATTCAGTACTTC. Its protein is CASSYSPLQRAKNIQYF.

This rearrangement joins TRBV3-1 to TRBJ1-1, with TRBD1 matching 9 bases. The V gene end was trimmed by 4 bases and the J gene end by 5 bases; junction bases not matched to a gene: 8. CDR3 length equals 15 residues. Germline CDR1 reads LGHDT; CDR2 reads YNNKEL (reference sequence). The chain's CDR3 is CASSRPTGGWTEAFF. As DNA, the CDR3 is TGTGCCAGCAGCCGCCCGACAGGGGGGTGGACTGAAGCTTTCTTT. The variable domain in full, completed from reference TRBV3-1 and TRBJ1-1, reads DTAVSQTPKYLVTQMGNDKSIKCEQNLGHDTMYWYKQDSKKFLKIMFSYNNKELIINETVPNRFSPKSPDKAHLNLHINSLELGDSAVYFCASSRPTGGWTEAFFGQGTRLTVV.

This chain connects TRBV29-1 to TRBJ2-5; TRBD2 agrees at 9 bases. J gave up 11 bases and V 1 base, and 17 bases lay outside the gene matches. Germline loops: CDR1 SQVTM, CDR2 ANQGSEA. The CDR3 spans 16 residues. The CDR3 DNA sequence: TGCAGCGTTGAAGCGGGACTAGCAGCCCTAAACAATGAGCAGTACTTC. Translated: CSVEAGLAALNNEQYF.

This clonotype was seen a single time. The rearrangement links TRBV29-1 to TRBJ2-3; no clear D gene. V was clipped by 4 bases and J by 0 bases, with 5 bases between them. The germline gives CDR1 SQVTM, CDR2 ANQGSEA. This CDR3 has 12 amino acids. Written as DNA, the CDR3 is TGCAGCGTTGGGCTGAGCACAGATACGCAGTATTTT. This translates into CSVGLSTDTQYF.

V is TRBV7-2 and J is TRBJ2-1; no firm D call. The ends were cut back, 1 base at V and 2 bases at J, with 9 bases in the middle. The CDR3 extends over 15 amino acids. CDR1 is SGHTA and CDR2 is FQGNSA in the germline V gene. CDR3 sequence reads: CASSLEYVPYNEQFF. The CDR3 nucleotides are TGTGCCAGCAGCTTAGAATACGTGCCCTACAATGAGCAGTTCTTC.

The chain recombines TRBV14 with TRBJ1-1, with D uncertain. This CDR3 is built from 17 residues. Trimming took off 0 bases at V and 2 bases at J, with 16 bases between the two ends. Germline-derived CDR1 and CDR2 are SGHDN and FVKESK. The CDR3 region is CASSQERTAPVNTEAFF. CDR3 nucleotide sequence: TGTGCCAGCAGCCAAGAGAGGACGGCGCCCGTTAACACTGAAGCTTTCTTT.

This chain uses TRBV29-1 with TRBJ1-2; D is unresolved. This CDR3 comprises 11 residues. V was shortened by 4 bases and J by 7 bases, with 10 bases between the two germline ends. CDR1 and CDR2 (germline): SQVTM, ANQGSEA. DNA for the CDR3: TGCAGCGTTGTAGGAGGAGTTGGCTACACCTTC. It specifies CSVVGGVGYTF.

This clonotype has only a few counts. This chain uses TRBV15 with TRBJ2-4; D is perhaps TRBD2 (5 bases). The V and J ends lost 5 bases and 0 bases respectively, with 14 bases between them. CDR1 and CDR2 from the germline V gene are LNHNV and YYDKDF (reference sequence). The length of the CDR3 is 16 residues. The CDR3 nucleotides read TGTGCCACCAGCGGAGCAATAGAGGGAGCCAAAAACATTCAGTACTTC. This translates into CATSGAIEGAKNIQYF.

The chain carries TRBV7-2 and TRBJ1-5, with D hard to call. The CDR3 runs to 15 residues. Looked up from germline, CDR1 is SGHTA and CDR2 is FQGNSA. V was clipped by 2 bases and J by 1 base, with 9 bases between them. The CDR3 loop is CASSLSYGSNQPQHF. CDR3 nucleotides: TGTGCCAGCAGCTTATCATACGGAAGCAATCAGCCCCAGCATTTT. Using reference TRBV7-2 and TRBJ1-5 for the parts outside the CDR3, the full variable domain is GAGVSQSPSNKVTEKGKDVELRCDPISGHTALYWYRQSLGQGLEFLIYFQGNSAPDKSGLPSDRFSAERTGGSVSTLTIQRTQQEDSAVYLCASSLSYGSNQPQHFGDGTRLSIL.

In regard to this clonotype: The junction differs from germline at one of its ends, possibly a read error. J is TRBJ1-6 and V is TRBV7-2, with D perhaps TRBD1 (5 bases). In germline, CDR1 is SGHTA, CDR2 FQGNSA. The CDR3 is 17 amino acids. The CDR3 reads CASSLGGLLAYNSSLHF. The CDR3, as DNA: TGTGCCAGCAGCTTGGGGGGTTTATTGGCGTATAATTCATCCCTCCACTTT. The whole variable domain, remainder taken from reference TRBV7-2 and TRBJ1-6, is GAGVSQSPSNKVTEKGKDVELRCDPISGHTALYWYRQSLGQGLEFLIYFQGNSAPDKSGLPSDRFSAERTGGSVSTLTIQRTQQEDSAVYLCASSLGGLLAYNSSLHFGNGTRLTVT.

As regards this clonotype: Germline is not matched at one junction end, which may reflect a read error. The rearrangement uses TRBV4-3 and TRBJ1-2; TRBD1 matches at 7 bases. CDR1 and CDR2 from the germline V gene are LGHNA and YSLEER. The CDR3 is 15 amino acids. The CDR3 is CVSSQDRQGRYGYTF. CDR3 DNA: TGCGTCAGCAGCCAAGATCGACAGGGAAGGTATGGCTACACCTTC.

Remarks on this clonotype: At one of its ends the junction is not consistent with the germline gene, which may arise from a read error. The chain carries TRBV4-1 and TRBJ1-2; D perhaps matches TRBD1 (6 bases). This CDR3 contains 13 residues. Germline V CDR1 and CDR2: MGHRA, YSYEKL. For the CDR3, the DNA is TGCGCCAGCAGTCAAGGGGGTACAAAAGGCTACACCTTC. Amino acids: CASSQGGTKGYTF.

A single count supports this clonotype. The chain uses TRBV12-3 or TRBV12-4 and TRBJ2-1, with D perhaps given as TRBD1 or TRBD2 (5 bases each). CDR3 length: 15 residues. The ends were cut back, 11 bases at V and 4 bases at J, with 21 bases in the middle. CDR3 residues: CAALRGTNLYNEQFF. CDR3 nucleotide sequence: TGTGCCGCCCTGCGAGGGACCAACCTTTACAATGAGCAGTTCTTC.

This rearrangement joins TRBV3-1 to TRBJ2-1; D is unresolved. The J call may be faulty, since TRBJ2-7 better matches the DNA end. The germline gives CDR1 LGHDT, CDR2 YNNKEL (reference sequence). The CDR3 consists of 16 residues. CDR3 sequence: CASSHEPTRPLNEQYF. CDR3 bases: TGTGCCAGCAGCCATGAGCCTACCAGGCCCCTCAATGAGCAGTACTTC.

This rearrangement joins TRBV7-9 to TRBJ2-5; no clear D. Trimming took off 1 base at V and 1 base at J, with 7 bases between the two ends. The CDR3 contains 14 residues. Per germline, CDR1 SEHNR and CDR2 FQNEAQ (reference sequence). The CDR3, as DNA: TGTGCCAGCAGCTTAGTAGAACTCCAAGAGACCCAGTACTTC. Translation: CASSLVELQETQYF.

This clonotype was seen more than once but under ten times. The rearrangement uses TRBV7-2 and TRBJ2-2; no firm D call. Trimming cost V 1 base and J 4 bases, with 7 bases left between them. The CDR3 is 14 amino acids. Germline-derived CDR1 and CDR2 are SGHTA and FQGNSA. CDR3 in DNA: TGTGCCAGCAGCTTAGGAGAGGTCACCGGGGAGCTGTTTTTT. Residues: CASSLGEVTGELFF.

J is TRBJ2-3 and V is TRBV7-9; D is ambiguous. Germline V gives CDR1 SEHNR, CDR2 FQNEAQ (reference sequence). Between the trimmed V and J ends, which lost 1 base and 4 bases, there was a span of 9 bases. The CDR3 spans 14 residues. CDR3 in DNA: TGTGCCAGCAGCTTAGTCGTGGGCCCAGATACGCAGTATTTT. Its protein is CASSLVVGPDTQYF.

There are a few counts of this clonotype. The chain combines TRBV2 with TRBJ2-1; D is possibly TRBD2 (6 bases). The CDR3 runs 14 residues. Germline loops: CDR1 SNHLY, CDR2 FYNNEI. The V and J ends lost 4 bases and 1 base respectively, with 8 bases between them. CDR3 sequence reads: CASSAGVSYNEQFF. For the CDR3, the DNA is TGTGCCAGCAGTGCGGGGGTTTCCTACAATGAGCAGTTCTTC.

The chain joins TRBV7-6 to TRBJ1-2; TRBD1 matches 9 bases. The CDR3 has 14 amino acids. V shed 7 bases and J 7 bases; nucleotides not matched to a gene: 10. From germline, CDR1 is SGHVS and CDR2 FNYEAQ. Here the CDR3 reads CASTRGQGMCGYTF. The CDR3 DNA is TGTGCCAGCACCCGGGGACAGGGAATGTGTGGCTACACCTTC.

The chain joins TRBV12-3 or TRBV12-4 to TRBJ2-3; either TRBD1 or TRBD2 may supply D (6 bases each). The ends were cut back, 3 bases at V and 2 bases at J, with 12 bases in the middle. The CDR3 spans 15 residues. CDR3 in amino acids: CASSFPGAPTDTQYF. The CDR3, as DNA: TGTGCCAGCAGTTTCCCGGGGGCCCCCACAGATACGCAGTATTTT.

The J gene is TRBJ2-5, the V gene TRBV7-9; 8 bases are a match to TRBD1. V shed 9 bases and J 11 bases; nucleotides not matched to a gene: 17. The CDR3 runs to 14 residues. Per the germline V gene, CDR1 is SEHNR and CDR2 is FQNEAQ (reference sequence). CDR3 residues: CASSGRTGLQEQYF. For the CDR3, the DNA is TGTGCCAGTTCGGGCCGGACAGGGCTTCAAGAGCAGTACTTC.

Turning to this clonotype: Germline and junction disagree at one end, which may indicate a read error. The rearrangement links TRBV4-3 to TRBJ1-4; possible D gene TRBD1, 6 bases. CDR1 LGHNA and CDR2 YSLEER come from the germline V gene. The CDR3 is 18 amino acids. Here the CDR3 reads CASNQEYREKRANEKLFF. As DNA, the CDR3 is TGCGCCAGCAACCAAGAATACAGGGAGAAGCGGGCTAATGAAAAACTGTTTTTT.

Regarding this clonotype: A clone one base away is much larger, so this may be a read error. The J gene is TRBJ2-7, the V gene TRBV12-5; D assignment may be TRBD1 or TRBD2 (5 bases each). This CDR3 spans 16 amino acids. Germline assignment: CDR1 LGHNT and CDR2 FRNRAP. The CDR3 loop is CASSFSPGRNFYEQYF. The CDR3 DNA sequence: TGTGCTAGTAGTTTTAGTCCGGGACGGAACTTCTACGAGCAGTACTTC. Together with reference TRBV12-5 and TRBJ2-7, the CDR3 gives the full variable domain: DARVTQTPRHKVTEMGQEVTMRCQPILGHNTVFWYRQTMMQGLELLAYFRNRAPLDDSGMPKDRFSAEMPDATLATLKIQPSEPRDSAVYFCASSFSPGRNFYEQYFGPGTRLTVT.

The genes are TRBV27 and TRBJ2-7, with no clear D. V was pared by 7 bases and J by 3 bases, with 16 bases between. Germline V CDR1 and CDR2: MNHEY, SMNVEV (reference sequence). CDR3 size: 14 residues. In nucleotides, the CDR3 is TGTGCCAGCACCAAATCTAACGAGGACTACGAGCAGTACTTC. It is translated as CASTKSNEDYEQYF.

The V call is TRBV4-3, the J call TRBJ2-3; no firm D call. CDR3 length: 16 amino acids. Trimming took off 2 bases at V and 0 bases at J, with 12 bases between the two ends. Germline V gives CDR1 LGHNA, CDR2 YSLEER. The CDR3 coding sequence is TGCGCCAGCAGCCAAATTCCAACGGAAAGCACAGATACGCAGTATTTT. The encoded protein is CASSQIPTESTDTQYF.

This clonotype was seen a handful of times. The rearrangement uses TRBV4-3 and TRBJ1-1, with D perhaps TRBD1 (6 bases). Germline CDR1 and CDR2: LGHNA and YSLEER. V was pared by 3 bases and J by 11 bases, with 16 bases between. CDR3 length: 13 residues. CDR3 residues: CASSQETGSWAFF. CDR3 nucleotide sequence: TGCGCCAGCAGCCAGGAAACAGGGAGTTGGGCTTTCTTT.

With regard to this clonotype: A read error may produce the germline difference seen at one junction end. The V call is TRBV5-1, the J call TRBJ1-1; 7 bases align to TRBD1. The germline gives CDR1 SGHRS, CDR2 YFSETQ. This CDR3 has 14 amino acids. The CDR3 nucleotides are TGCGCCAGCGGCTTGGCCAATTCAGGGGGTGAAGCTTTCTTT. Translation gives CASGLANSGGEAFF.

Worth noting for this clonotype: A much larger clone differs by one base, so this may be a read error. V and J are TRBV9 and TRBJ2-5; TRBD1 matches 8 bases. The CDR3 extends over 15 amino acids. Germline CDR1 SGDLS, CDR2 YYNGEE. CDR3 protein: CVSSGAGGFGETQYF. For the CDR3, the DNA is TGTGTCAGCAGTGGGGCAGGGGGCTTTGGAGAGACCCAGTACTTC.

This clonotype has only a few counts. The V call is TRBV7-9, the J call TRBJ2-1; D is perhaps TRBD1 or TRBD2 (5 bases each). From germline, CDR1 is SEHNR and CDR2 FQNEAQ (reference sequence). The V end lost 8 bases, the J end lost 0 bases, and 17 bases lay between the germline ends. The CDR3 sequence is 16 residues long. As DNA, the CDR3 is TGTGCCAGCTCGAGCCCCGTTGGGGGCTCCTACAATGAGCAGTTCTTC. This translates into CASSSPVGGSYNEQFF.

This clonotype was observed a few times. The chain links TRBV5-5 to TRBJ1-4; TRBD1 agrees at 7 bases. Germline CDR1 is SGHKS and CDR2 is YYEKEE (reference sequence). This CDR3 is built from 13 residues. J was trimmed by 6 bases and V by 7 bases; bases with no gene match: 6. The CDR3 spells CASLLQGYEKLFF. The CDR3 DNA is TGTGCCAGCCTCTTACAGGGGTATGAAAAACTGTTTTTT.